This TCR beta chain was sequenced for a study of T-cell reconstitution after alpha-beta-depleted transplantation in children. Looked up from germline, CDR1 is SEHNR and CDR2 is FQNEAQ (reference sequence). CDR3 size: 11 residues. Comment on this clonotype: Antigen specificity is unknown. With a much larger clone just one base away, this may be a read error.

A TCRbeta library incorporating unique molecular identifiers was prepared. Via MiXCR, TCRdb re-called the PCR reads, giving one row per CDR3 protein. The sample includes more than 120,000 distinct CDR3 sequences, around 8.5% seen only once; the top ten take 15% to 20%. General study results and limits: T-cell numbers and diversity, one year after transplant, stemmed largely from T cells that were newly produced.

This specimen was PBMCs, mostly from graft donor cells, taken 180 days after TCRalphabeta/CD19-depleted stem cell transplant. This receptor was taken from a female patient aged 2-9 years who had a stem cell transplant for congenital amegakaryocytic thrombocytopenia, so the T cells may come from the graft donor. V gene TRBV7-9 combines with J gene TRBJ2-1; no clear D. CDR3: CAELGNNQQFF. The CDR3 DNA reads TGTGCCGAACTCGGTAACAATCAGCAGTTCTTC.